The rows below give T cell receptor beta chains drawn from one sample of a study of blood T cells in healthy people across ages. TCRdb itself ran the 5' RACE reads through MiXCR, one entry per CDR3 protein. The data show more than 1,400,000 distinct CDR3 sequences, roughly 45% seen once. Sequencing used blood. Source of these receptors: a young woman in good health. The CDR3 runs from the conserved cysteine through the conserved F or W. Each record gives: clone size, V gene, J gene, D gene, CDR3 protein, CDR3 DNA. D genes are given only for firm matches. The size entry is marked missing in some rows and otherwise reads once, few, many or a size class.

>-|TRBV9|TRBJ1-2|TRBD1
CASSVATGGLGYTF
TGTGCCAGCAGCGTAGCTACAGGGGGCCTTGGCTACACCTTC
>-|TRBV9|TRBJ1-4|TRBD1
CASSGRDSNYEKLFF
TGTGCCAGCAGCGGACGGGACAGCAACTATGAAAAACTGTTTTTT
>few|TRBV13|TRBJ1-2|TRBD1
CASSLERGGQGDFNYGYTF
TGTGCCAGCAGCTTAGAGCGCGGGGGACAGGGCGACTTTAACTATGGCTACACCTTC
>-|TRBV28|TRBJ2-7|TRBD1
CASSFMGTAVYEQYF
TGTGCCAGCAGTTTTATGGGGACAGCAGTTTACGAGCAGTACTTC
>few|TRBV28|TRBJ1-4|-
CASRGGGGDIQKLFF
TGTGCCAGCAGAGGGGGTGGAGGGGACATTCAAAAACTGTTTTTT
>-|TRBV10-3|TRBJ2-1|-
CAIGSLDRNEQFF
TGTGCCATCGGCTCCCTGGACCGCAATGAGCAGTTCTTC
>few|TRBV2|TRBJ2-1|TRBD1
CASSDWRDRGGYNEQFF
TGTGCCAGCAGTGATTGGAGGGACAGGGGGGGCTACAATGAGCAGTTCTTC
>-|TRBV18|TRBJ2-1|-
CASLPRLEDKQFF
TGTGCCAGCTTACCAAGGTTAGAAGATAAGCAGTTCTTC
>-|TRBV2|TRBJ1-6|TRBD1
CASRTPGQYNSPLHF
TGTGCCAGCAGAACACCGGGACAGTATAATTCACCCCTCCACTTT
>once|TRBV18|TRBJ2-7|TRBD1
CASSPGQRIYEQYF
TGTGCCAGCTCACCGGGACAGAGGATCTACGAGCAGTACTTC
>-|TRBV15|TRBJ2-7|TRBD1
CATSTSGTGSYEQYF
TGTGCCACCAGCACCTCCGGGACAGGTTCCTACGAGCAGTACTTC
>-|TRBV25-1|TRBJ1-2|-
CASSHQSGVGGDYGCTF
TGTGCCAGCAGTCACCAGTCAGGGGTCGGGGGGGACTATGGCTGCACCTTC
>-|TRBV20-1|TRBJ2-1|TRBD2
CSAPISNGRVHNEQFF
TGCAGTGCTCCAATATCCAACGGGAGGGTCCACAATGAGCAGTTCTTC
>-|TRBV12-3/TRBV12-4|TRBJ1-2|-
CASSSGTWEGYTF
TGTGCCAGCAGTTCAGGGACCTGGGAGGGCTACACCTTC
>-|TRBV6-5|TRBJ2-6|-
CAVIGIHSGANVLTF
TGTGCCGTCATAGGTATTCACTCTGGGGCCAACGTCCTGACTTTC
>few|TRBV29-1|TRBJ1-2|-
CSVEVQVYGYTF
TGCAGCGTTGAAGTTCAGGTGTATGGCTACACCTTC
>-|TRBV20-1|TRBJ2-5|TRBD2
CSARASGRAHETQYF
TGCAGTGCTAGAGCTAGCGGGAGGGCCCACGAGACCCAGTACTTC
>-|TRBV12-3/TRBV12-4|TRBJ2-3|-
CASSLEATQYF
TGTGCCAGCAGTTTAGAAGCTACGCAGTATTTT
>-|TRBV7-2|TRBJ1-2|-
CASSSGNSNGYTF
TGTGCCAGCAGCTCCGGGAATTCCAATGGCTACACCTTC
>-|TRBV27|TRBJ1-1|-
CASSSEGNTEAFF
TGTGCCAGCAGTTCCGAAGGGAACACTGAAGCTTTCTTT
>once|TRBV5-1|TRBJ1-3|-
CASSLEGHGFWGTLPGNTIYF
TGCGCCAGCAGCTTGGAAGGACATGGTTTCTGGGGCACACTTCCTGGAAACACCATATATTTT
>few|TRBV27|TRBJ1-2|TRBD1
CASSLSPHRGEVYGYTF
TGTGCCAGCAGTTTATCACCCCACAGGGGAGAGGTCTATGGCTACACCTTC
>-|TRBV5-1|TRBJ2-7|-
CASSPDADEQYF
TGCGCCAGCAGCCCCGACGCGGACGAGCAGTACTTC
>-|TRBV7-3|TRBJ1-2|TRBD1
CASSLDVGTGRSYGYTF
TGTGCCAGCAGCTTAGACGTGGGGACAGGGAGGTCCTATGGCTACACCTTC
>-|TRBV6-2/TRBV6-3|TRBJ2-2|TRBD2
CASGHSGATGELFF
TGTGCCAGCGGACATAGCGGGGCCACCGGGGAGCTGTTTTTT
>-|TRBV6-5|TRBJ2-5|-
CAAGTPKYF
TGTGCCGCAGGGACCCCTAAGTACTTC
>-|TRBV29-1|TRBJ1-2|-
CSVERADYGYTF
TGCAGCGTTGAACGGGCCGACTATGGCTACACCTTC
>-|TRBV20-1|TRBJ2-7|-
CSARDPRQSYEQYF
TGCAGTGCTAGAGATCCACGACAGTCCTACGAGCAGTACTTC